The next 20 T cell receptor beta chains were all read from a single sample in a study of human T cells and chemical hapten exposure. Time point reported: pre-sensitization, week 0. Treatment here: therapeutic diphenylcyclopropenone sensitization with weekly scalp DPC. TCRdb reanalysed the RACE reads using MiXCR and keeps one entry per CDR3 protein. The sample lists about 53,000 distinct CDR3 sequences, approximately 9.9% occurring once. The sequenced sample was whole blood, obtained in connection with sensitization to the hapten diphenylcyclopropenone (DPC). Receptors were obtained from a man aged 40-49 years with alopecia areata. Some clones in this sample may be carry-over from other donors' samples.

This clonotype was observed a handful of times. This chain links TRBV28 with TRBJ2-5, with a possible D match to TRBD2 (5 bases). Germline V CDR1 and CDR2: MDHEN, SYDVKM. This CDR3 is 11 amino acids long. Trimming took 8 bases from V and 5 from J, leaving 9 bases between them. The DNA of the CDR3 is TGTGCCAGCGGAGGCGGGGAGACCCAGTACTTC. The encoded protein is CASGGGETQYF.

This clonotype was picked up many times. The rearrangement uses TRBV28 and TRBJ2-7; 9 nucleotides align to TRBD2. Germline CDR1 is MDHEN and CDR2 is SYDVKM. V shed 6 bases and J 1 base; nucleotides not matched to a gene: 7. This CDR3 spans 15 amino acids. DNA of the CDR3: TGTGCCAGCAGGGCCCCGCTAGCGGGATCCTACGAGCAGTACTTC. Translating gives CASRAPLAGSYEQYF.

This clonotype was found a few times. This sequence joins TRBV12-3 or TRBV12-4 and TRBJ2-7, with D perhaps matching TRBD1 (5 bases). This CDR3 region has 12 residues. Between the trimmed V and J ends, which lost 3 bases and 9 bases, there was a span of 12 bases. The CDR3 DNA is TGTGCCAGCAGTTTCCAGGGTCCAAGGCAGTACTTC. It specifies CASSFQGPRQYF.

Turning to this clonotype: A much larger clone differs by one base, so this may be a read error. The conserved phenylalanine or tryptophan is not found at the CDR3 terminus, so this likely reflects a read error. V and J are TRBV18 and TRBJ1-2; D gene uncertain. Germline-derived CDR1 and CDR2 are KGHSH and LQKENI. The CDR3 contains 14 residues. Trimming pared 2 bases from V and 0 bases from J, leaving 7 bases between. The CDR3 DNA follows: TGTGCCAGCTCACCAGACAACGCTAACTATGGCTACACCATC. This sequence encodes CASSPDNANYGYTI.

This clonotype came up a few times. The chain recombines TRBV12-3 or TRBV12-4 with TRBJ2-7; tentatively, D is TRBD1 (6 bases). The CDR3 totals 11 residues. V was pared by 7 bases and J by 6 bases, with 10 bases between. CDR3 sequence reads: CASTFRGEQYF. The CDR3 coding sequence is TGTGCCAGCACCTTCAGGGGCGAGCAGTACTTC.

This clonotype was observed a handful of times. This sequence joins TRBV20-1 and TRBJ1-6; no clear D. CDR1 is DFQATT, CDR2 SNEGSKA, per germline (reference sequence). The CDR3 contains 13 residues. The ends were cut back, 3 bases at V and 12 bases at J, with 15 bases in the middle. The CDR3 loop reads CSASVRSSEPLHF. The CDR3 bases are TGCAGTGCTAGTGTCAGGTCGAGTGAACCCCTCCACTTT.

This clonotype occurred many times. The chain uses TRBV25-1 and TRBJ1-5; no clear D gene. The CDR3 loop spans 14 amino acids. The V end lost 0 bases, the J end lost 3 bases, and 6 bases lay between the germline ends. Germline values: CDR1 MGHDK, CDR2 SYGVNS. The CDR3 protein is CASSEYTANQPQHF. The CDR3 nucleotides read TGTGCCAGCAGTGAATATACAGCCAATCAGCCCCAGCATTTT.

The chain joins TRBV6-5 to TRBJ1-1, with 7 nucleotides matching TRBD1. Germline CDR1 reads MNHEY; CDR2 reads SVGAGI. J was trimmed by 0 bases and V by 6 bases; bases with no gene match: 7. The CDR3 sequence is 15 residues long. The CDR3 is CASSPGQYMNTEAFF. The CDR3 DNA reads TGTGCCAGCAGCCCGGGACAGTACATGAACACTGAAGCTTTCTTT.

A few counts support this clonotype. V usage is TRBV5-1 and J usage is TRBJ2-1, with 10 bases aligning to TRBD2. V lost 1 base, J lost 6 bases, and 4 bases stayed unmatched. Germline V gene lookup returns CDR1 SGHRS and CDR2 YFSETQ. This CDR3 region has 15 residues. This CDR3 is CASSLTAGGSNEQFF. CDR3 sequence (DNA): TGCGCCAGCAGCTTGACAGCGGGAGGGAGCAATGAGCAGTTCTTC.

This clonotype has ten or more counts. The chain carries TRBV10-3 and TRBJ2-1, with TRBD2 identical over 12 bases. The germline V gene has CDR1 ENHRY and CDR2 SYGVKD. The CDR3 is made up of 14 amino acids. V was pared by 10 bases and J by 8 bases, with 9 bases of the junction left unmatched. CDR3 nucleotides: TGTGCCAGCCGGACTAGCGGGAAAGGGGATGAGCAGTTCTTC. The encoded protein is CASRTSGKGDEQFF.

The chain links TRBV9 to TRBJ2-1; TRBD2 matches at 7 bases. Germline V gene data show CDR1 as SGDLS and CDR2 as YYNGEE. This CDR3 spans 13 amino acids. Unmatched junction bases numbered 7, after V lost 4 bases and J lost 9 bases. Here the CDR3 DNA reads TGTGCCAGCAGCTTCACTAGCGAAGGTGAGCAGTTCTTC. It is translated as CASSFTSEGEQFF.

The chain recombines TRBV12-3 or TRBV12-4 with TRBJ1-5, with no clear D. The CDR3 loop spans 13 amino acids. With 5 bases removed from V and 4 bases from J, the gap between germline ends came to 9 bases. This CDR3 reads CASSPGVNQPQHF. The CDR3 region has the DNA TGTGCCAGCAGTCCTGGGGTGAATCAGCCCCAGCATTTT.

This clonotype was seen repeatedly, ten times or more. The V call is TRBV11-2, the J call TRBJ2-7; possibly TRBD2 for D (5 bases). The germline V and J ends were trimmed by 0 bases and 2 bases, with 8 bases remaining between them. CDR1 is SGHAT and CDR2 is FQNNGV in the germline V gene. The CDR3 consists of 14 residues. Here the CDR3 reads CASSLDASPYEQYF. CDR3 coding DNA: TGTGCCAGCAGCTTAGATGCTAGCCCCTACGAGCAGTACTTC.

The CDR3 DNA reads as TGTGCCACCAACCAAGGCAACAGGGGGCCTTACGGCTACACCTTC. Protein sequence: CATNQGNRGPYGYTF. The chain is built from TRBV15 and TRBJ1-2; 9 positions agree with TRBD1. The CDR3 consists of 15 residues. Per germline, CDR1 LNHNV and CDR2 YYDKDF (reference sequence). V shed 7 bases, J shed 8 bases, and the junction held 14 bases outside the gene matches.

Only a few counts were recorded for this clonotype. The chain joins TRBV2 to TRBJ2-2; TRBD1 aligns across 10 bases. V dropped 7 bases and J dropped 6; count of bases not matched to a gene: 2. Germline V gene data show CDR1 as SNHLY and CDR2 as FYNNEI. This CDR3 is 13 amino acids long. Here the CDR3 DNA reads TGTGCCAGCATAGGGACAGGGGCCGGGGAGCTGTTTTTT. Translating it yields CASIGTGAGELFF.

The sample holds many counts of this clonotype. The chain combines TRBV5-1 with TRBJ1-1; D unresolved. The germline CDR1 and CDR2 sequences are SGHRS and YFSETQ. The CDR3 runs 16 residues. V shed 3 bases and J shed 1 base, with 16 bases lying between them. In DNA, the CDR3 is TGCGCCAGCAGCTATAACGAACGGACGGGGAACACTGAAGCTTTCTTT. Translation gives CASSYNERTGNTEAFF. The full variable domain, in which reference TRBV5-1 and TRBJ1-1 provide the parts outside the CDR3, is KAGVTQTPRYLIKTRGQQVTLSCSPISGHRSVSWYQQTPGQGLQFLFEYFSETQRNKGNFPGRFSGRQFSNSRSEMNVSTLELGDSALYLCASSYNERTGNTEAFFGQGTRLTVV.

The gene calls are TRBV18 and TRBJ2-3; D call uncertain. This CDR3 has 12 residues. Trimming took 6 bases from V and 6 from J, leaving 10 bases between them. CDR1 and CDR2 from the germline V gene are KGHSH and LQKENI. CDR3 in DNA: TGTGCCAGCTCTTCCTCACCCGATACGCAGTATTTT. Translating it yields CASSSSPDTQYF.

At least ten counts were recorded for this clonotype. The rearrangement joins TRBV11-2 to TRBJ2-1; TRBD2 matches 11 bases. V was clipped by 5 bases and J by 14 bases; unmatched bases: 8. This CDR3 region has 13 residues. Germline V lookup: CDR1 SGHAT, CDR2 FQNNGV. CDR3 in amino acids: CASSTTLAGGEFF. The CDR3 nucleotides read TGTGCCAGCAGCACCACCCTAGCGGGAGGCGAGTTCTTC.

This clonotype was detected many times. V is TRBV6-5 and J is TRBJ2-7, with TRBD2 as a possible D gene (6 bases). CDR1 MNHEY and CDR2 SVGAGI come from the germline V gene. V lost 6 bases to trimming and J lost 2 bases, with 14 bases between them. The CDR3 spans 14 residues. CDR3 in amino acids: CASRRGTGTYEQYF. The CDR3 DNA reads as TGTGCCAGCAGACGGGGGACCGGGACCTACGAGCAGTACTTC.

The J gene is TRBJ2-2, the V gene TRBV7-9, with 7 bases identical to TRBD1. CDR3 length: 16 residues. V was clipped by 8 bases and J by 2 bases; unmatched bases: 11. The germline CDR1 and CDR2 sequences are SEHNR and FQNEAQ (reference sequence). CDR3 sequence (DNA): TGTGCCAGCTCCGGGGAACAGGGGCCTAACACCGGGGAGCTGTTTTTT. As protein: CASSGEQGPNTGELFF.